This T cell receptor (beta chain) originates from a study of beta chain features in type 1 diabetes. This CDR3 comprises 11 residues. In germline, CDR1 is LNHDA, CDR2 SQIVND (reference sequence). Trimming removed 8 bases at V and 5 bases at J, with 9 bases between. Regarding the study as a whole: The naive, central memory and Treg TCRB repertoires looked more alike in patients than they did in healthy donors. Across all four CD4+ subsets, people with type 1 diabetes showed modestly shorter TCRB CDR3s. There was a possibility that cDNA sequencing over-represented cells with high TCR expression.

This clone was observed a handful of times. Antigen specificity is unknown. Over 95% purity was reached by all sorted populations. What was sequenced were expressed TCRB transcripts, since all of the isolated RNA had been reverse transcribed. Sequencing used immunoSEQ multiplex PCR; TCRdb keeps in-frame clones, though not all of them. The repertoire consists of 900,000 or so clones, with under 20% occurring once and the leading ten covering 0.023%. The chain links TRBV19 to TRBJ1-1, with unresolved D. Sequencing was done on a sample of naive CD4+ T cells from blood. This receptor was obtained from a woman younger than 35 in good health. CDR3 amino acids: CASGTGTEAFF. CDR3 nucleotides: TGTGCCAGTGGTACTGGAACTGAAGCTTTCTTT.